This TCR beta chain was observed in a study of identifying expanded T cells in peripheral blood. Study-wide results and limits: Two-week clone count variance significantly increased as total template count grew.

TCRdb's table, derived via immunoSEQ multiplex PCR, lists solely in-frame clones and lacks some. The sample gives 85,000 to 120,000 clones, 88% of which show up once; approximately 14% is in the top ten. As concerns this clone: Antigen specificity is unknown.

The V gene end was trimmed by 5 bases and the J gene end by 0 bases; junction bases not matched to a gene: 4. CDR1 LNHDA and CDR2 SQIVND come from the germline V gene (reference sequence). CDR3 length: 15 residues. This receptor was taken from a person aged 18-70 years in good health. This chain links TRBV19 with TRBJ1-1; 9 bases are a match to TRBD1. Sequencing was done on a sample of blood. For the CDR3, the DNA is TGTGCCAGTAGTTTAGGGGACAGGGTGAACACTGAAGCTTTCTTT. Its translation is CASSLGDRVNTEAFF.